The 24 T cell receptor beta chains below all came from one sample that was sequenced in a study of T-cell memory formation after mild COVID-19. Each CDR3 protein is one row after TCRdb ran MiXCR on the 5' RACE reads. The sample includes fewer than 450,000 distinct CDR3 sequences, approximately 21% of them seen just once. Source material: PBMCs or a T cell subset sorted from them (not recorded which). The receptors stem from an adult woman who had mild COVID-19 (a few samples of this study predate the infection). Cell type and time point are not known.

The rearrangement links TRBV7-8 to TRBJ1-2; D remains ambiguous. Trimming removed 1 base from V and 4 bases from J, with 13 bases in between. The CDR3 loop spans 15 amino acids. CDR1 is SGHVS, CDR2 FQNEAQ, per germline. The DNA of the CDR3 is TGTGCCAGCAGCTTAGATTCTTGGGGATCCTATGGCTACACCTTC. Its translation is CASSLDSWGSYGYTF.

The V call is TRBV19, the J call TRBJ2-1; weak D call: TRBD1 (6 bases). This CDR3 region has 16 residues. Trimming took off 5 bases at V and 2 bases at J, with 16 bases between the two ends. CDR1 is LNHDA and CDR2 is SQIVND in the germline V gene (reference sequence). The CDR3 DNA is TGTGCCAGTAGTGACCAACCCCCAGGGGCCTACAATGAGCAGTTCTTC. As protein: CASSDQPPGAYNEQFF.

The chain joins TRBV5-1 to TRBJ1-2, with 8 bases lining up with TRBD1. Germline trimming cut 4 bases from V and 7 bases from J; bases unmatched to any gene: 12. CDR3 size: 15 residues. Germline CDR1 is SGHRS and CDR2 is YFSETQ. CDR3 sequence: CASSTGGQGVRGYTF. The CDR3 nucleotides read TGCGCCAGCAGCACGGGCGGACAGGGAGTTCGTGGCTACACCTTC.

This clonotype was counted only a few times. The chain recombines TRBV11-2 with TRBJ2-1; D is unclear. This CDR3 contains 14 residues. The V end lost 1 base, the J end lost 7 bases, and 11 bases lay between the germline ends. CDR1 SGHAT and CDR2 FQNNGV come from the germline V gene. The CDR3: CASSLVGFENEQFF. CDR3 sequence (DNA): TGTGCCAGCAGCTTAGTAGGGTTTGAAAATGAGCAGTTCTTC.

This clonotype was counted only a few times. The chain links TRBV20-1 to TRBJ2-4; D may be TRBD1 or TRBD2 (6 bases each). The CDR3 covers 17 residues. Germline CDR1 and CDR2: DFQATT and SNEGSKA (reference sequence). V was pared by 5 bases and J by 0 bases, with 20 bases between. The CDR3 protein is CSAAPPGAGLAKNIQYF. In nucleotides, the CDR3 is TGCAGTGCTGCCCCCCCGGGGGCGGGCTTAGCCAAAAACATTCAGTACTTC.

V usage is TRBV5-1 and J usage is TRBJ1-2; D is ambiguous. CDR1 and CDR2 from the germline V gene are SGHRS and YFSETQ. The CDR3 loop spans 15 amino acids. V shed 0 bases and J shed 2 bases, with 11 bases lying between them. The chain's CDR3 is CASSLGAGNNYGYTF. CDR3 nucleotide sequence: TGCGCCAGCAGCTTGGGCGCAGGAAACAACTATGGCTACACCTTC.

As DNA, the CDR3 is TGTGCCATCAGTGACCTGACAGGGATGGGGACTGAAGCTTTCTTT. This gives the protein CAISDLTGMGTEAFF. This chain connects TRBV10-3 to TRBJ1-1, with 7 bases lining up with TRBD1. Looked up from germline, CDR1 is ENHRY and CDR2 is SYGVKD. The J segment lost 5 bases and the V segment lost 3 bases, leaving 9 bases of the junction unmatched. The CDR3 has 15 amino acids.

This clonotype has more than one count but fewer than ten. In DNA, the CDR3 is TGCGCCAGCAGCCAAGGGGCCCCCCTCGGACAGATCTTTAACTATGGCTACACCTTC. It specifies CASSQGAPLGQIFNYGYTF. The chain employs TRBV4-1 and TRBJ1-2, with TRBD1 as a possible D gene (6 bases). Germline V gene data show CDR1 as MGHRA and CDR2 as YSYEKL. The CDR3 runs 19 residues. V lost 1 base, J lost 1 base, and 22 bases lay in between.

This clonotype was observed a few times. A junction end diverges from the germline sequence, so it may reflect a read error. V usage is TRBV7-7 and J usage is TRBJ2-5; 10 bases line up with TRBD2. The CDR3 consists of 15 residues. The germline V gene has CDR1 SSHAT and CDR2 FNYEAQ (reference sequence). CDR3 sequence reads: CASSLAGGHWETQYF. The CDR3 bases are TGTGCTAGCAGCTTAGCGGGGGGACACTGGGAGACCCAGTACTTC.

Only a few counts were recorded for this clonotype. The rearrangement uses TRBV13 and TRBJ1-2, with D possibly TRBD1 on 5 matching bases. The CDR3 extends over 16 amino acids. V lost 8 bases to trimming and J lost 3 bases, with 22 bases between them. CDR1 is PRHDT and CDR2 is FYEKMQ in the germline V gene (reference sequence). CDR3 in amino acids: CASRKGTREGHYGYTF. The CDR3 nucleotides read TGTGCCAGCCGTAAAGGGACGCGGGAGGGTCACTATGGCTACACCTTC. Full variable domain (outside the CDR3, taken from reference TRBV13 and TRBJ1-2): AAGVIQSPRHLIKEKRETATLKCYPIPRHDTVYWYQQGPGQDPQFLISFYEKMQSDKGSIPDRFSAQQFSDYHSELNMSSLELGDSALYFCASRKGTREGHYGYTFGSGTRLTVV.

A few counts support this clonotype. The chain combines TRBV5-1 with TRBJ1-6, with D perhaps matching TRBD1 (6 bases). Germline V CDR1 and CDR2: SGHRS, YFSETQ. Trimming stripped 5 bases from V and 0 bases from J, with 12 bases between. The CDR3 spans 16 residues. CDR3 DNA sequence: TGCGCCAGCAGGTCAGGGGAGGGCTCCTATAATTCACCCCTCCACTTT. Its translation: CASRSGEGSYNSPLHF.

Only a few counts were recorded for this clonotype. V gene TRBV3-1 combines with J gene TRBJ2-7, with TRBD2 matching 8 bases. Trimming cost V 8 bases and J 0 bases; bases outside gene matches: 6. Germline V gene sequence: CDR1 LGHDT, CDR2 YNNKEL (reference sequence). The CDR3 sequence is 14 residues long. The CDR3 coding sequence is TGTGCCAGCCCCCTACTAGCGGCCTCCTACGAGCAGTACTTC. Protein sequence: CASPLLAASYEQYF.

This clonotype was counted between two and nine times. This chain connects TRBV7-6 to TRBJ2-7, with 10 bases matching TRBD2. The length of the CDR3 is 14 residues. Germline V gives CDR1 SGHVS, CDR2 FNYEAQ. V dropped 6 bases and J dropped 3; count of bases not matched to a gene: 5. The DNA for the CDR3 is TGTGCCAGCAGAAGACTAGCGGGCCACTACGAGCAGTACTTC. Its translation is CASRRLAGHYEQYF.

This clonotype was detected many times. The chain is built from TRBV7-9 and TRBJ2-7, with 7 bases fitting TRBD1. Germline CDR1 reads SEHNR; CDR2 reads FQNEAQ (reference sequence). The trim removed 3 bases at V and 2 bases at J, leaving 7 bases unmatched. The CDR3 totals 15 residues. The CDR3 region is CASSLQGDLTYEQYF. The CDR3 nucleotides read TGTGCCAGCAGCTTGCAGGGGGACCTTACCTACGAGCAGTACTTC.

In this sample, this clonotype turned up many times. The chain is built from TRBV7-3 and TRBJ2-1, with TRBD2 matching over 7 bases. Germline CDR1 is SGHTA and CDR2 is FQGTGA. V shed 6 bases and J 6 bases; nucleotides not matched to a gene: 5. The CDR3 length is 13 residues. This chain's CDR3 is CASSASGANEQFF. The CDR3 DNA reads as TGTGCCAGCAGTGCTAGCGGAGCCAATGAGCAGTTCTTC.

This clonotype was found a few times. This sequence joins TRBV25-1 and TRBJ2-1; a possible D gene is TRBD2 (6 bases). The CDR3 totals 15 residues. Germline assignment: CDR1 MGHDK and CDR2 SYGVNS. V was cut by 5 bases and J by 6 bases, with 17 bases left in between. The CDR3 protein is CASSRGGNGPNEQFF. The CDR3 nucleotides are TGTGCCAGCAGTCGTGGGGGGAATGGTCCCAATGAGCAGTTCTTC.

This chain uses TRBV18 with TRBJ1-5, with D possibly matching TRBD1 (5 bases). Germline loops: CDR1 KGHSH, CDR2 LQKENI. The CDR3 extends over 15 amino acids. Trimming pared 2 bases from V and 4 bases from J, leaving 12 bases between. The CDR3 reads CASSPEQVQNQPQHF. The CDR3 region has the DNA TGTGCCAGCTCACCAGAACAGGTCCAAAATCAGCCCCAGCATTTT.

This clonotype was seen ten or more times. The J gene is TRBJ1-1, the V gene TRBV5-1; the D is unclear. CDR3 length: 15 residues. Germline V CDR1 and CDR2: SGHRS, YFSETQ. V was cut by 1 base and J by 0 bases, with 10 bases left in between. CDR3 residues: CASSLNSEMNTEAFF. The CDR3 region has the DNA TGCGCCAGCAGCTTGAATTCGGAGATGAACACTGAAGCTTTCTTT.

The chain combines TRBV9 with TRBJ2-2, with TRBD2 matching over 7 bases. Germline lookup yields CDR1 SGDLS and CDR2 YYNGEE. The CDR3 length is 15 residues. The J segment lost 3 bases and the V segment lost 5 bases, leaving 7 bases of the junction unmatched. In DNA, the CDR3 is TGTGCCAGCAGGGGACGGGGAGGGGACACCGGGGAGCTGTTTTTT. It codes for CASRGRGGDTGELFF.

This clonotype was seen more than once but under ten times. The rearrangement links TRBV5-1 to TRBJ2-2, with D unclear. Germline V lookup: CDR1 SGHRS, CDR2 YFSETQ. V lost 1 base, J lost 3 bases, and 7 bases lay in between. This CDR3 is built from 14 residues. Written as DNA, the CDR3 is TGCGCCAGCAGCTTGAGTCTCCACACCGGGGAGCTGTTTTTT. It specifies CASSLSLHTGELFF.

This chain links TRBV27 with TRBJ2-4; 8 nucleotides line up with TRBD1. The CDR3 extends over 18 amino acids. The V segment lost 1 base and the J segment 0 bases; nucleotides outside the gene matches: 8. CDR1 is MNHEY, CDR2 SMNVEV, per germline (reference sequence). This CDR3 reads CASSLFRQGALAKNIQYF. CDR3 DNA: TGTGCCAGCAGTTTATTCCGTCAGGGGGCTTTAGCCAAAAACATTCAGTACTTC.

The chain joins TRBV6-4 to TRBJ1-5, with TRBD1 as a possible D gene (5 bases). The length of the CDR3 is 14 residues. The germline V gene encodes CDR1 MRHNA and CDR2 SNTAGT. V lost 11 bases, J lost 5 bases, and 19 bases lay in between. CDR3 sequence: CASQKRGGDQPQHF. The CDR3 DNA is TGTGCCTCCCAGAAAAGGGGTGGGGATCAGCCCCAGCATTTT.

This clonotype was seen more than once but under ten times. The chain has TRBV7-9 and TRBJ1-1, with D perhaps matching TRBD1 (6 bases). Trimming removed 10 bases from V and 1 base from J, with 13 bases in between. The CDR3 has 13 residues. Germline assignment: CDR1 SEHNR and CDR2 FQNEAQ (reference sequence). As DNA, the CDR3 is TGTGCCACCCGACAGGAACCGAACACTGAAGCTTTCTTT. Translation gives CATRQEPNTEAFF.

This clonotype appeared a few times. The gene calls are TRBV20-1 and TRBJ2-3; 9 bases are a match to TRBD2. The trim removed 5 bases at V and 2 bases at J, leaving 8 bases unmatched. The CDR3 has 15 amino acids. CDR1 DFQATT and CDR2 SNEGSKA come from the germline V gene (reference sequence). The CDR3 DNA reads as TGCAGTGCTGTAACTAGCGGGTCCCCCACAGATACGCAGTATTTT. Translated: CSAVTSGSPTDTQYF.